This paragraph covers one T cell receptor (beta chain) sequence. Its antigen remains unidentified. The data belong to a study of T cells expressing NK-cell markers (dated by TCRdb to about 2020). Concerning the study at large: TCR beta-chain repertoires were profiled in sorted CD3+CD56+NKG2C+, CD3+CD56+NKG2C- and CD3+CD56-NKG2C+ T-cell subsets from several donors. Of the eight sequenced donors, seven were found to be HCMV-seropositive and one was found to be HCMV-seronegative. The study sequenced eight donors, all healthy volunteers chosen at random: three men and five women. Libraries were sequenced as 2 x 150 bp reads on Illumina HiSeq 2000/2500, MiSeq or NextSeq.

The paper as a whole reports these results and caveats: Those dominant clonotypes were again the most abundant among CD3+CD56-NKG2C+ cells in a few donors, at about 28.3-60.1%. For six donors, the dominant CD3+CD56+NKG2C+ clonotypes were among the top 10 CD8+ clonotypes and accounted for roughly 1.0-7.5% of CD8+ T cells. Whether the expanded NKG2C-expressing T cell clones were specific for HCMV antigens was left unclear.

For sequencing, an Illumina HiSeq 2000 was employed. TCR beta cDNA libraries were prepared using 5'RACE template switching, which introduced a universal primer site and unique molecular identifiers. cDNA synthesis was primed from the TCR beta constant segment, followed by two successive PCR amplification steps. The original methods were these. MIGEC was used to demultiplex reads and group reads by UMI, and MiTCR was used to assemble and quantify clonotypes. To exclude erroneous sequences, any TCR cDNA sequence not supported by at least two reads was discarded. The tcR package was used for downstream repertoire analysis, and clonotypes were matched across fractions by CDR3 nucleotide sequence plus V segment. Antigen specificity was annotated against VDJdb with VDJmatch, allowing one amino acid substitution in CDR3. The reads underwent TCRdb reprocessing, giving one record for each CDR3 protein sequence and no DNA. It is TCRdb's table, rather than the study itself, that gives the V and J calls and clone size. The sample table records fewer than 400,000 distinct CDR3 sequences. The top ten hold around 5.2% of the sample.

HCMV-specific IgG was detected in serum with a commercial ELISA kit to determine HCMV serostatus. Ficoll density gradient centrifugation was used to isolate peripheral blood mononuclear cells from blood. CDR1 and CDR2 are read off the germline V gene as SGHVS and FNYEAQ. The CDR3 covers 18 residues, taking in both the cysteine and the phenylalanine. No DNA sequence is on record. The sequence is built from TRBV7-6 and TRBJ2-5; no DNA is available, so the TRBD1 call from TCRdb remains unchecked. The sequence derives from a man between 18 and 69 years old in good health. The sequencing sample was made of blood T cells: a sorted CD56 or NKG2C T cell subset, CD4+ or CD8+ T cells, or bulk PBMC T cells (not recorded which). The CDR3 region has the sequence CASSLRGYREKGKETQYF.